These T cell receptor beta chains were read from a single sample in a study of T cells in localized non-small cell lung cancer. Using immunoSEQ multiplex PCR, the repertoire was profiled, and TCRdb retains in-frame clones only, with some absent. The sample holds tens of thousands of clones, approximately 88% seen once. Sequences were derived from peripheral blood, sampled before any cancer treatment. The receptors stem from a woman between 35 and 75 years old with stage I lung adenocarcinoma. The CDR3 runs from the conserved cysteine through the conserved F or W. A D gene is named only where the DNA matches it firmly. A row's size may be missing; if present it is once, few, many or a size class.

size | length | J | V | D | DNA | CDR3
NA | 15 | TRBJ2-1 | TRBV6-5 | TRBD2 | TGTGCCAGCATTGACCTGGGCGGGAGGTCTAATGAGCAGTTCTTC | CASIDLGGRSNEQFF
few | 14 | TRBJ2-2 | TRBV5-4 | NA | TGTGCCAGCAGCTTGGTGGGAGACGCCGGGGAGCTGTTTTTT | CASSLVGDAGELFF
NA | 15 | TRBJ1-4 | TRBV7-2 | NA | TGTGCCAGCAGTTCAATGGGGGAGTGGGAAGAAAAACTGTTTTTT | CASSSMGEWEEKLFF
NA | 16 | TRBJ2-7 | TRBV5-1 | TRBD2 | TGCGCCAGCAGCCCGGTGCCGGGACTAGCGGGAGACGAGCAGTACTTC | CASSPVPGLAGDEQYF
NA | 11 | TRBJ1-1 | TRBV6-6 | NA | TGTGCCAGCAGGGGGCAGCCCGGGGCTTTCTTT | CASRGQPGAFF
NA | 14 | TRBJ1-2 | TRBV19 | NA | TGTGCCAGTAGTATGGGGTGGGCAGGGAGCGGCTACACCTTC | CASSMGWAGSGYTF
once | 17 | TRBJ2-3 | TRBV27 | TRBD1 | TGTGCCAGCAGCCGGGACAGGGACATCACTAGCACAGATACGCAGTATTTT | CASSRDRDITSTDTQYF
NA | 17 | TRBJ1-2 | TRBV27 | NA | TGTGCCAACAGTCCCCACACGAGTTGGGGGCGGCCGGAAGGCTACACCTTC | CANSPHTSWGRPEGYTF
NA | 16 | TRBJ2-6 | TRBV19 | NA | TGTGCCAGTAGTATAAGAGAACAACCTGGGGCCAACGTCCTGACTTTC | CASSIREQPGANVLTF
NA | 18 | TRBJ1-4 | TRBV11-2 | TRBD1 | TGTGCCAGCAGCTTAGATTTCCACCAACAGGGGAGGGGTGAAAAACTGTTTTTT | CASSLDFHQQGRGEKLFF
NA | 14 | TRBJ1-2 | TRBV5-1 | TRBD1 | TGCGCCAGCAGACAGGGGAGGGGTAAGGATGGCTACACCTTC | CASRQGRGKDGYTF
few | 12 | TRBJ1-1 | TRBV7-9 | NA | TGTGCCAGCAGCTTAAGTGGGGATGAAGCTTTCTTT | CASSLSGDEAFF
NA | 13 | TRBJ2-1 | TRBV9 | NA | TGTGCCAGCAGCGTAGGACTAGGGAATGAGCAGTTCTTC | CASSVGLGNEQFF